This T cell receptor beta chain was captured by sequencing in a study of T cell responses to AZD1222 COVID-19 vaccine. This CDR3 is built from 16 residues. The germline V gene has CDR1 KGHSH and CDR2 LQKENI. V was pared by 4 bases and J by 2 bases, with 10 bases of the junction left unmatched. Assay: immunoSEQ multiplex PCR; the TCRdb copy retains only in-frame clones and omits some. The data show roughly 85,000 clones, with roughly 86% seen just once and more than 4.5% held by the top ten. The V gene is TRBV18, the J gene TRBJ2-5; 7 bases line up with TRBD1. The source material was peripheral blood, sampled on day 0 of MenACWY control vaccination. The sequence was collected from an adult in good health. The CDR3 sequence: CASSRGGAFGQETQYF. CDR3 bases: TGTGCCAGCTCACGAGGGGGCGCGTTCGGGCAAGAGACCCAGTACTTC.